This T cell receptor (beta chain) was found in a study of blood T cell repertoires in COVID-19. Across the whole study: Acute and convalescent COVID-19 samples came from the United States, Italy and Spain.

This clone was seen a single time. Germline assignment: CDR1 SEHNR and CDR2 FQNEAQ (reference sequence). This CDR3 spans 15 amino acids. Trimming stripped 2 bases from V and 1 base from J, with 11 bases between. Authors' data handling: Reference gene primer amplification gave estimated nucleated cell counts. Using immunoSEQ multiplex PCR, the repertoire was profiled, and TCRdb retains in-frame clones only, with some absent. V, J and clone size were drawn from that table, and D and trimming were deduced from the DNA. The data hold 180,000 or so clones, with about nine tenths observed a single time. The specimen was peripheral blood. The rearrangement uses TRBV7-9 and TRBJ1-1; no firm D call. The origin of this receptor is a woman aged 25 to 39 with acute or convalescent COVID-19. The CDR3 reads CASSLYPNKNTEAFF. In nucleotides, the CDR3 is TGTGCCAGCAGCTTATACCCAAACAAGAACACTGAAGCTTTCTTT. The complete variable domain, with remaining parts taken from reference TRBV7-9 and TRBJ1-1, reads DTGVSQNPRHKITKRGQNVTFRCDPISEHNRLYWYRQTLGQGPEFLTYFQNEAQLEKSRLLSDRFSAERPKGSFSTLEIQRTEQGDSAMYLCASSLYPNKNTEAFFGQGTRLTVV.